The subject of this entry is one T cell receptor (beta chain). Its antigen remains unidentified. The data were taken from a study of cytomegalovirus exposure and HLA in healthy donors. Whole-study results and caveats: Later findings reportedly placed an Asian-associated ancestry cluster below the roughly 730-donor mean for N-insertions.

The PCR employed 60 Vbeta primers together with 13 Jbeta primers. The data were produced by immunoSEQ multiplex PCR, yet TCRdb's version contains in-frame clones alone and is incomplete. The sample holds some 110,000 clones, around 76% seen once. The CDR3 covers 18 residues. V lost 1 base, J lost 0 bases, and 15 bases lay in between. In germline, CDR1 is SNHLY, CDR2 FYNNEI. The TCR comes from a woman aged 60-75 years in good health and CMV-seropositive. Sequenced: PBMCs. This rearrangement joins TRBV2 to TRBJ2-2; D is ambiguous. The CDR3 sequence: CASSEVSFWAPNTGELFF. The CDR3, as DNA: TGTGCCAGCAGTGAAGTATCGTTCTGGGCACCGAACACCGGGGAGCTGTTTTTT.